The clone carrying this TCR beta chain was seen ten or more times. Antigen: not known. Graves' hyperthyroidism showing no ophthalmopathy progression within 18 months was considered stable. TCR beta CDR3 regions were amplified from RNA. TCR CDR3 underwent first-round RT-PCR with the HTBI primer set. TCRdb independently ran MiXCR on the multiplex PCR reads; one entry per CDR3 protein. The table records 350,000 to 500,000 distinct CDR3 sequences, approximately 15% of them present only once. CDR3 length: 16 amino acids. V lost 5 bases, J lost 7 bases, and 9 bases stayed unmatched. Germline V gene sequence: CDR1 MDHEN, CDR2 SYDVKM. This entry belongs to a study of T cells in Graves' hyperthyroidism and ophthalmopathy. Study-wide results and limits: Ophthalmopathy was distinguished from stable hyperthyroidism by 13 V-J signatures. Blood also showed most of the thyroid clonotypes that were expanded above 0.001.

This clonotype was obtained from a woman younger than 30 with Graves' hyperthyroidism. Sequencing was carried out using blood. The chain employs TRBV28 and TRBJ2-1, with TRBD2 identical over 12 bases. DNA of the CDR3: TGTGCCAGCAGTCCGACTAGCGGGAGTAACGCGAATGAGCAGTTCTTC. Translation: CASSPTSGSNANEQFF.